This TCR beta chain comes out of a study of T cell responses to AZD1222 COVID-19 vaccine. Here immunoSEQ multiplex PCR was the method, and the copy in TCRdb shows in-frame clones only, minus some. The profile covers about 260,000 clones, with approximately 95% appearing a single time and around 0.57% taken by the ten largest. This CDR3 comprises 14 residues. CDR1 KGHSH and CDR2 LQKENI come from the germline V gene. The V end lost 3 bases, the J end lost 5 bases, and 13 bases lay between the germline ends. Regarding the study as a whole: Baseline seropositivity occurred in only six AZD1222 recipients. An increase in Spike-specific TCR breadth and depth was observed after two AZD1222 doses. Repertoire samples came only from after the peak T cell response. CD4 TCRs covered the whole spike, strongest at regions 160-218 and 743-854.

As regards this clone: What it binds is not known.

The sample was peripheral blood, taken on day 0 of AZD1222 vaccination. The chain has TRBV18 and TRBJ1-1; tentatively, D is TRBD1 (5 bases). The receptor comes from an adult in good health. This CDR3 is CASSPTDGTTEAFF. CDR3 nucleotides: TGTGCCAGCTCACCGACAGACGGAACGACTGAAGCTTTCTTT.